The present TCR beta chain was sequenced within a study of breast tumors, draining lymph nodes, adjacent tissues. Breast cancer patients provided tissue from their axillary draining lymph nodes. TCRdb re-derived calls from the multiplex PCR reads in MiXCR, one entry per CDR3 protein. The sample lists about 200,000 distinct CDR3 sequences; less than 40% were seen once. The CDR3 spans 13 residues. Germline-derived CDR1 and CDR2 are SGHTS and YDEGEE. The germline V and J ends were trimmed by 4 bases and 4 bases, with 11 bases remaining between them. This clonotype was seen ten or more times. The sample taken for sequencing was axillary lymph node tissue. This TCR was recovered from a female donor with breast cancer. Some clones in this sample may be carry-over from other donors' samples. The J gene is TRBJ1-2, the V gene TRBV5-8, with D tentatively TRBD1 (6 bases). The CDR3 loop reads CASSRRGIYGYTF. CDR3 bases: TGTGCCAGCAGCAGGAGGGGGATCTATGGCTACACCTTC.